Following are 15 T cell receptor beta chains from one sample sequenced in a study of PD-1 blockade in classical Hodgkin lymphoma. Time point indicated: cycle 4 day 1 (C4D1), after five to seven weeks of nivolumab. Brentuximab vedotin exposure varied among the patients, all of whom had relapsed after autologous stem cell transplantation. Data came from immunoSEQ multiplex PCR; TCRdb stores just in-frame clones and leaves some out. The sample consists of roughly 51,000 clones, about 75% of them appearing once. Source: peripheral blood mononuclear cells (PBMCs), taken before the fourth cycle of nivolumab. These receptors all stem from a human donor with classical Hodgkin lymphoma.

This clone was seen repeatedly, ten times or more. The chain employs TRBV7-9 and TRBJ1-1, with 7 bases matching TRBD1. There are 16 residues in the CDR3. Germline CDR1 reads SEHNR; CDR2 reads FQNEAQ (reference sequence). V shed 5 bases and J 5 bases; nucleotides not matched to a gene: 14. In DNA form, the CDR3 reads TGTGCCAGCAGCAACAGGGGCGGGGACGGGAAGACTGAAGCTTTCTTT. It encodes CASSNRGGDGKTEAFF. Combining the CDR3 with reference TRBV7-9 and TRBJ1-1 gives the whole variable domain DTGVSQNPRHKITKRGQNVTFRCDPISEHNRLYWYRQTLGQGPEFLTYFQNEAQLEKSRLLSDRFSAERPKGSFSTLEIQRTEQGDSAMYLCASSNRGGDGKTEAFFGQGTRLTVV.

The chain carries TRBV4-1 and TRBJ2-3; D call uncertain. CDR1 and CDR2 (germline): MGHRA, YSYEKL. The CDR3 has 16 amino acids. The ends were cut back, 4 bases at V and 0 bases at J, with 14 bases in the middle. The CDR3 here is CASSRLDLVSTDTQYF. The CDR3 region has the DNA TGCGCCAGCAGCCGCCTCGACTTAGTCAGCACAGATACGCAGTATTTT.

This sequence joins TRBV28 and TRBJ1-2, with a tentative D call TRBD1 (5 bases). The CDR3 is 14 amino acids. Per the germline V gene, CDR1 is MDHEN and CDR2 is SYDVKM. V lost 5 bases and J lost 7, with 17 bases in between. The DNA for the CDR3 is TGTGCCAGCAGTACCCTCAGGCAGGGAGGTGGCTACACCTTC. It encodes CASSTLRQGGGYTF.

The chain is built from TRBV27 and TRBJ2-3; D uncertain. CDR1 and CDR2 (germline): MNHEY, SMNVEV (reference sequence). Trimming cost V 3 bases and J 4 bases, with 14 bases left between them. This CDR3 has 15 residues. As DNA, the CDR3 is TGTGCCAGCAGTTTCGGGTCTAGTGGGGCAGATACGCAGTATTTT. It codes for CASSFGSSGADTQYF.

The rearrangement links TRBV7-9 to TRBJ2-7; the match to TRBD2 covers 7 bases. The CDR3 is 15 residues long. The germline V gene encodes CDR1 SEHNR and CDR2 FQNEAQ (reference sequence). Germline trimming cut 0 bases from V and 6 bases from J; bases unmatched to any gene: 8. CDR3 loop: CASSLAGLSGGEQYF. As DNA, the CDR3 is TGTGCCAGCAGCTTAGCGGGCCTTTCGGGGGGCGAGCAGTACTTC.

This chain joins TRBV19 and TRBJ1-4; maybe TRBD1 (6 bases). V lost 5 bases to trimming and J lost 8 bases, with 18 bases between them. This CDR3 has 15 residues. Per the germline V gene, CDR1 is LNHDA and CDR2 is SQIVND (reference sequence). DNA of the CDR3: TGTGCCAGTAGTCGTCGACAGGTATCCGTCGAAAAACTGTTTTTT. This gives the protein CASSRRQVSVEKLFF. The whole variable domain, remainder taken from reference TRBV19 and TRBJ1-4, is DGGITQSPKYLFRKEGQNVTLSCEQNLNHDAMYWYRQDPGQGLRLIYYSQIVNDFQKGDIAEGYSVSREKKESFPLTVTSAQKNPTAFYLCASSRRQVSVEKLFFGSGTQLSVL.

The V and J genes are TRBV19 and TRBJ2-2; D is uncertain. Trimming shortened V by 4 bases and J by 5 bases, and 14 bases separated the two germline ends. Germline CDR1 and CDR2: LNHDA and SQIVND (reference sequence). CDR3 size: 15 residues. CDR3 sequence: CASSTSMITTGELFF. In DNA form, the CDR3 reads TGTGCCAGTAGTACTTCTATGATAACGACCGGGGAGCTGTTTTTT.

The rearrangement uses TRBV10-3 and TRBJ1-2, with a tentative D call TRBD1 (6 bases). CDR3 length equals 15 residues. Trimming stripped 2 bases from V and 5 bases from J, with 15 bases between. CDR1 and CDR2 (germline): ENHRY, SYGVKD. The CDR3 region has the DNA TGTGCCATCAGTGAGAGTGGGGGCTATGTGTATGGCTACACCTTC. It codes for CAISESGGYVYGYTF.

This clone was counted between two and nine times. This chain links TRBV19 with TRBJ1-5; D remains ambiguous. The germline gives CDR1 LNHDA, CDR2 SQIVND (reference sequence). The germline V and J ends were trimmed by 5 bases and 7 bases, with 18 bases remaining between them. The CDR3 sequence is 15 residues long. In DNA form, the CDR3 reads TGTGCCAGTAGTTTTTTGGGTAGGCGGTTCCAGCCCCAGCATTTT. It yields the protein CASSFLGRRFQPQHF.

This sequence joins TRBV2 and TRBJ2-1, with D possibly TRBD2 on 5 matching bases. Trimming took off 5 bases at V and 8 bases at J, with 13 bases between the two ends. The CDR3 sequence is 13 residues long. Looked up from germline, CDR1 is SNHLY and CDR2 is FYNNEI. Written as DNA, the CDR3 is TGTGCCAGCAGTTCGGACTGGGTTTATGAGCAGTTCTTC. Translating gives CASSSDWVYEQFF.

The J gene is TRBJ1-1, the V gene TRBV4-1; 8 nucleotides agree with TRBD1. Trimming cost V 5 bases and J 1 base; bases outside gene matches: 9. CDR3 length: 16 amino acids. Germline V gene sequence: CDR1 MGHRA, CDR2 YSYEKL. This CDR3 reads CASSYGQGEGNTEAFF. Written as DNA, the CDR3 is TGCGCCAGCAGCTACGGACAGGGAGAGGGGAACACTGAAGCTTTCTTT.

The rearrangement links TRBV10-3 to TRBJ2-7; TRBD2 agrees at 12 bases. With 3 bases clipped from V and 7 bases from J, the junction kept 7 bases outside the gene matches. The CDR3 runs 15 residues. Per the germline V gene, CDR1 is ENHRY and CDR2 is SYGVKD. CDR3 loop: CAISDLAGGPGEQYF. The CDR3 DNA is TGTGCCATCAGTGATCTAGCGGGAGGGCCGGGTGAGCAGTACTTC.

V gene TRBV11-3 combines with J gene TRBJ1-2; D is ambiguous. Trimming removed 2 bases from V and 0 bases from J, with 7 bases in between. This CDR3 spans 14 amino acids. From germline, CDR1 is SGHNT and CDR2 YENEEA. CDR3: CASSLLSTNYGYTF. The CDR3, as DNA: TGTGCCAGCAGCTTACTATCGACTAACTATGGCTACACCTTC.

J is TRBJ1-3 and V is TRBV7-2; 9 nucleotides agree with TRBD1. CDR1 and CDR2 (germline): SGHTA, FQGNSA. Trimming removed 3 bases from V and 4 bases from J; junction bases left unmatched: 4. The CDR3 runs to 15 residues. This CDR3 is CASSFGTGKGNTIYF. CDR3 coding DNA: TGTGCCAGCAGCTTCGGGACAGGGAAAGGAAACACCATATATTTT.

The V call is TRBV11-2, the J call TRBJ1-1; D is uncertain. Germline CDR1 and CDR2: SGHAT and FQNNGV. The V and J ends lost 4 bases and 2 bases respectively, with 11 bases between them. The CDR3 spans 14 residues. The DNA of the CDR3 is TGTGCCAGCAGCTGGCTGACATTTAACACTGAAGCTTTCTTT. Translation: CASSWLTFNTEAFF. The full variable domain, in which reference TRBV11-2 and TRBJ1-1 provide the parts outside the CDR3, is EAGVAQSPRYKIIEKRQSVAFWCNPISGHATLYWYQQILGQGPKLLIQFQNNGVVDDSQLPKDRFSAERLKGVDSTLKIQPAKLEDSAVYLCASSWLTFNTEAFFGQGTRLTVV.